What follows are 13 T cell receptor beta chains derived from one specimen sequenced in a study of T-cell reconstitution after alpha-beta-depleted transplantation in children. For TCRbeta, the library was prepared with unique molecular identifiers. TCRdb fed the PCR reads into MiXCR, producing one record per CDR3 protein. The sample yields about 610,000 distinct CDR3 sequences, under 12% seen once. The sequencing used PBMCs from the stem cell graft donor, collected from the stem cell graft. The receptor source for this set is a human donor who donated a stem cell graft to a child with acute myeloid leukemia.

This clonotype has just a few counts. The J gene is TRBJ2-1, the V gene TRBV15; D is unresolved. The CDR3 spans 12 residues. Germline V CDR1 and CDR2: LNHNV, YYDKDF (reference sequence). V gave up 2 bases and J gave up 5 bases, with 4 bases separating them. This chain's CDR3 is CATSRRDNEQFF. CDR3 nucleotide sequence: TGTGCCACCAGCAGACGAGACAATGAGCAGTTCTTC.

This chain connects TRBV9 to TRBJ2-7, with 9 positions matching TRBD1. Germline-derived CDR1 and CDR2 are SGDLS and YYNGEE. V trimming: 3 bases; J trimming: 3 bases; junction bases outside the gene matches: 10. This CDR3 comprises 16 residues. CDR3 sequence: CASSEDRGSGLYEQYF. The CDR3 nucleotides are TGTGCCAGCAGCGAGGACAGGGGTTCGGGTCTCTACGAGCAGTACTTC.

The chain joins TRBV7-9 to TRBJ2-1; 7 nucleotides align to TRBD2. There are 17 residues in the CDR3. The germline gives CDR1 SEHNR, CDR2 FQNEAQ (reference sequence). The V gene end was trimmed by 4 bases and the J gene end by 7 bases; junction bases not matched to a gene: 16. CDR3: CASSSSSGTTVGNEQFF. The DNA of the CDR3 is TGTGCCAGCAGCTCCTCTTCCGGGACTACGGTAGGGAATGAGCAGTTCTTC.

CDR3 protein: CASSLGSRDAGELFF. CDR3 bases: TGTGCCAGCAGTTTAGGATCGCGCGACGCCGGGGAGCTGTTTTTT. The rearrangement joins TRBV28 to TRBJ2-2; D is ambiguous. Trimming removed 2 bases from V and 6 bases from J, with 13 bases in between. The CDR3 runs 15 residues. Germline CDR1 and CDR2: MDHEN and SYDVKM.

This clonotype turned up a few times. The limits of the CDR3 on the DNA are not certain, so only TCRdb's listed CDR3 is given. Here the CDR3 reads CSARDFLENTGELFF. The chain employs TRBV20-1 and TRBJ2-2. Germline V gene data show CDR1 as DFQATT and CDR2 as SNEGSKA (reference sequence). The CDR3 region is 15 residues in length, termini included.

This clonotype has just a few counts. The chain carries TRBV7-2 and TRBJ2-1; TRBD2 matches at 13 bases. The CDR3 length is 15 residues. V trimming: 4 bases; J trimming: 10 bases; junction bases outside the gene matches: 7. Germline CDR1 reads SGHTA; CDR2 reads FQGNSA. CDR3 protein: CASSSTSGRAKEQFF. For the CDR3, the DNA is TGTGCCAGCAGCTCCACTAGCGGGAGGGCCAAAGAGCAGTTCTTC. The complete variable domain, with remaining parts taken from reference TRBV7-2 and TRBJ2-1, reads GAGVSQSPSNKVTEKGKDVELRCDPISGHTALYWYRQSLGQGLEFLIYFQGNSAPDKSGLPSDRFSAERTGGSVSTLTIQRTQQEDSAVYLCASSSTSGRAKEQFFGPGTRLTVL.

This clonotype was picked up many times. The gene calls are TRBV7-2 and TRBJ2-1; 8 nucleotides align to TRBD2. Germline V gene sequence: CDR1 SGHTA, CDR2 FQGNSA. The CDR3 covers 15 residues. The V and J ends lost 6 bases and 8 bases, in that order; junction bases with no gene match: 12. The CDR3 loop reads CASRKTGLVFYEQFF. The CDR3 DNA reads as TGTGCCAGCAGGAAAACGGGACTAGTATTCTATGAGCAGTTCTTC.

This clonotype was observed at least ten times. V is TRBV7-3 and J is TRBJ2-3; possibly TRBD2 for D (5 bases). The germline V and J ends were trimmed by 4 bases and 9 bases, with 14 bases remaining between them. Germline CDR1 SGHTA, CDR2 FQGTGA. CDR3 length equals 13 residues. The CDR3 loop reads CASSSFRGETQYF. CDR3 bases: TGTGCCAGCAGCTCTTTCCGGGGAGAAACGCAGTATTTT.

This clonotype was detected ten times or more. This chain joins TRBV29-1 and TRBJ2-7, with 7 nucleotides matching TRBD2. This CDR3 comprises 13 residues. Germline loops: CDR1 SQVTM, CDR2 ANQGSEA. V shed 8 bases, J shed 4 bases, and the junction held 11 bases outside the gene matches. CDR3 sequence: CSTKAGSGYEQYF. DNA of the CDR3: TGCAGCACTAAAGCGGGGTCGGGTTACGAGCAGTACTTC.

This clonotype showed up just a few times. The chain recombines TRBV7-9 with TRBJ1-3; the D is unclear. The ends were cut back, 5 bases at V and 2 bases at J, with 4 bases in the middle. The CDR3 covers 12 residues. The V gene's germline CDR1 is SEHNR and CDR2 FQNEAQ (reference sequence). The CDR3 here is CASSRAGNTIYF. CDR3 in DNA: TGTGCCAGCAGCCGAGCTGGAAACACCATATATTTT.

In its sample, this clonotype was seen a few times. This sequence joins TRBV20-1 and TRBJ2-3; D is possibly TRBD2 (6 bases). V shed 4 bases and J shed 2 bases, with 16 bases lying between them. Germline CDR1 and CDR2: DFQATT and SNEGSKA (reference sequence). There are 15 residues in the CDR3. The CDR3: CSATRAGRDTDTQYF. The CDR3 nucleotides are TGCAGTGCTACCAGAGCGGGCCGTGACACAGATACGCAGTATTTT.

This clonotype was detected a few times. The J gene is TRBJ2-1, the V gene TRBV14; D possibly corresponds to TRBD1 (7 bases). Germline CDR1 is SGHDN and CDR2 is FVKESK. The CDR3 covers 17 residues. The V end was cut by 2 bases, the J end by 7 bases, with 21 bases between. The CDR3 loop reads CASSQLQGRMRRNEQFF. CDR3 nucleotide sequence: TGTGCCAGCAGCCAACTACAGGGGAGGATGAGGAGGAATGAGCAGTTCTTC.

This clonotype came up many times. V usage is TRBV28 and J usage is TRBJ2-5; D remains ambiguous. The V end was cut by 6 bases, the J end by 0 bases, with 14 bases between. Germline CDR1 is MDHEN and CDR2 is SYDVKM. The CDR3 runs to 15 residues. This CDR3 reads CASSPMTEYQETQYF. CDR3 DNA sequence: TGTGCCAGCAGCCCCATGACTGAGTACCAAGAGACCCAGTACTTC.